The present entry profiles one T cell receptor beta chain with its context. This sample was included in a study of blood T cell repertoires in COVID-19. Background on the study: Both acute and convalescent COVID-19 samples were obtained from the United States, Italy and Spain. In each case, the material was cDNA or gDNA derived from T cells, B-cell-depleted T cells, or PBMCs.

Per the authors' pipeline: Estimated nucleated cell counts came from reference gene primer amplification. Profiling relied on immunoSEQ multiplex PCR, and the TCRdb table lists in-frame clones only, not all of them. V, J and clone size are taken as reported in that table, and D and trimming were inferred from the DNA itself. The table lists approximately 100,000 clones, 75% to 90% of them singletons, with 32% in the top ten. This CDR3 is built from 15 residues. The germline gives CDR1 LNHDA, CDR2 SQIVND (reference sequence). Trimming cost V 6 bases and J 4 bases; bases outside gene matches: 8. The sample comprised peripheral blood. V is TRBV19 and J is TRBJ2-7; the match to TRBD1 covers 11 bases. This sequence originates from a woman of 80 years or more with acute or convalescent COVID-19. Here the CDR3 DNA reads TGTGCCAGTAGCCCCGGACAGGGGGCGGTTTACGAGCAGTACTTC. Translation: CASSPGQGAVYEQYF.